The 30 T cell receptor beta chains given below trace back to one sample, sequenced in a study of T cell responses to AZD1222 COVID-19 vaccine (dated by TCRdb to the early 2020s). Library construction relied on the immunoSEQ multiplex PCR assay. This is the immuneACCESS table as TCRdb keeps it, with only in-frame sequences that have V and J called. A part of the clones is gone; compared with another copy, unresolved V genes explain less than half, and the rest is unexplained. This sample holds nearly 110,000 clones; about 90% were observed only once. Of the sample, 22% is held by the ten largest clones. The time point label of this sample denotes: baseline before first vaccination. This material consisted of peripheral blood, taken on day 0 of AZD1222 vaccination. These receptors originate from an adult in good health.

The CDR3 reads CASSPRTRVEKLFF. The CDR3 region has the DNA TGTGCCAGCAGCCCTCGGACACGAGTAGAAAAACTGTTTTTT. The rearrangement joins TRBV7-3 to TRBJ1-4; D is perhaps TRBD1 (5 bases). Trimming shortened V by 5 bases and J by 8 bases, and 15 bases separated the two germline ends. The CDR3 length is 14 residues. The germline CDR1 and CDR2 sequences are SGHTA and FQGTGA.

On this clone itself: At one end the junction does not follow the germline gene, possibly because of a read error. The chain couples TRBV12-3 or TRBV12-4 to TRBJ2-7; tentatively, D is TRBD2 (6 bases). The CDR3 loop spans 11 amino acids. CDR3 sequence: CASSSGLPRHF. DNA of the CDR3: TGTGCCAGCAGTTCCGGACTACCACGGCACTTC.

The rearrangement uses TRBV7-8 and TRBJ2-2; D might be TRBD1 (6 bases). Deletions cut 5 bases from V and 7 bases from J, with 17 bases between. The CDR3 runs 15 residues. Germline lookup yields CDR1 SGHVS and CDR2 FQNEAQ. CDR3 loop: CASSQLTGRNGELFF. The DNA of the CDR3 is TGTGCCAGCAGCCAACTCACAGGGCGGAACGGGGAGCTGTTTTTT.

The chain joins TRBV25-1 to TRBJ1-2, with D maybe TRBD1 (6 bases). Trimming cost V 5 bases and J 7 bases, with 11 bases left between them. The CDR3 totals 12 residues. The V gene's germline CDR1 is MGHDK and CDR2 SYGVNS. The DNA for the CDR3 is TGTGCCAGCAGTCTACAGGGAGTTGGCTACACCTTC. Translated: CASSLQGVGYTF.

In the case of this clone: Germline is not matched at one junction end, which may reflect a read error. The rearrangement uses TRBV11-2 and TRBJ1-6; D is unclear. Germline V gives CDR1 SGHAT, CDR2 FQNNGV. This CDR3 contains 14 residues. The CDR3 nucleotides read TGTGCCAGCAGCTTAATAGGACGGGGTTCATCCCTCCACTTT. Its translation: CASSLIGRGSSLHF.

The chain joins TRBV19 to TRBJ1-1; D unresolved. Trimming pared 2 bases from V and 5 bases from J, leaving 12 bases between. The germline V gene has CDR1 LNHDA and CDR2 SQIVND (reference sequence). The CDR3 is 14 amino acids. The CDR3 is CASSIQALGTEAFF. The CDR3 bases are TGTGCCAGTAGTATACAGGCGTTGGGGACTGAAGCTTTCTTT.

The chain recombines TRBV19 with TRBJ2-3, with a tentative D call TRBD2 (5 bases). The CDR3 is 15 residues long. Germline CDR1 and CDR2: LNHDA and SQIVND (reference sequence). Trimming cost V 2 bases and J 6 bases, with 15 bases left between them. DNA for the CDR3: TGTGCCAGTAGTATAAGCGGACCAAGGCTCGATACGCAGTATTTT. The encoded protein is CASSISGPRLDTQYF.

V usage is TRBV5-6 and J usage is TRBJ1-1; weak D call: TRBD1 (6 bases). CDR3 size: 14 residues. Germline CDR1 is SGHDT and CDR2 is YYEEEE. Between the trimmed V and J ends, which lost 2 bases and 8 bases, there was a span of 16 bases. The CDR3 sequence: CASSLTRGHEEAFF. The DNA of the CDR3 is TGTGCCAGCAGCTTAACTCGGGGACATGAGGAAGCTTTCTTT.

V gene TRBV7-3 combines with J gene TRBJ2-3, with D tentatively TRBD1 (5 bases). V was shortened by 6 bases and J by 1 base, with 5 bases between the two germline ends. CDR3 size: 12 residues. Germline CDR1 and CDR2: SGHTA and FQGTGA. CDR3 residues: CASRGRTDTQYF. In DNA form, the CDR3 reads TGTGCCAGCAGGGGGCGCACAGATACGCAGTATTTT.

This chain connects TRBV5-5 to TRBJ1-6; D unresolved. The ends were cut back, 0 bases at V and 0 bases at J, with 7 bases in the middle. The CDR3 length is 16 residues. CDR1 SGHKS and CDR2 YYEKEE come from the germline V gene (reference sequence). The CDR3 DNA sequence: TGTGCCAGCAGCTTGGAGGAGAGCTCCTATAATTCACCCCTCCACTTT. This translates into CASSLEESSYNSPLHF.

The J gene is TRBJ1-5, the V gene TRBV11-2; 7 bases align to TRBD1. V lost 3 bases, J lost 8 bases, and 7 bases stayed unmatched. The CDR3 consists of 14 residues. Looked up from germline, CDR1 is SGHAT and CDR2 is FQNNGV. The CDR3 loop reads CASSLTTGSEPQHF. For the CDR3, the DNA is TGTGCCAGCAGCTTGACGACAGGGTCGGAGCCCCAGCATTTT.

The gene calls are TRBV13 and TRBJ1-1; 7 nucleotides match TRBD1. The CDR3 has 15 amino acids. V shed 5 bases and J 7 bases; nucleotides not matched to a gene: 13. Germline lookup yields CDR1 PRHDT and CDR2 FYEKMQ (reference sequence). The CDR3 region is CASSTAGTAYNEAFF. In nucleotides, the CDR3 is TGTGCCAGCAGCACGGCCGGGACAGCCTATAATGAAGCTTTCTTT.

The chain links TRBV5-5 to TRBJ2-1, with D maybe TRBD2 (6 bases). Trimming removed 4 bases at V and 12 bases at J, with 32 bases between. Germline loops: CDR1 SGHKS, CDR2 YYEKEE (reference sequence). The CDR3 extends over 18 amino acids. The CDR3 coding sequence is TGTGCCAGCAGCGCCGGGCCAGACCTTGGGCTCGGCTCCGGGGGGCAGTTCTTC. The encoded protein is CASSAGPDLGLGSGGQFF. Using reference TRBV5-5 and TRBJ2-1 for the parts outside the CDR3, the full variable domain is DAGVTQSPTHLIKTRGQQVTLRCSPISGHKSVSWYQQVLGQGPQFIFQYYEKEERGRGNFPDRFSARQFPNYSSELNVNALLLGDSALYLCASSAGPDLGLGSGGQFFGPGTRLTVL.

The rearrangement links TRBV12-5 to TRBJ1-1; D uncertain. CDR1 and CDR2 (germline): LGHNT, FRNRAP. The CDR3 runs to 13 residues. V lost 7 bases, J lost 4 bases, and 13 bases lay in between. The CDR3, as DNA: TGTGCTAGTGTGGGCTTACCAACCACTGAAGCTTTCTTT. It codes for CASVGLPTTEAFF.

The chain employs TRBV3-1 (or the pseudogene TRBV3-2) and TRBJ2-1; D remains ambiguous. CDR1 LGHDT and CDR2 YNNKEL come from the germline V gene (reference sequence). The ends were cut back, 3 bases at V and 9 bases at J, with 12 bases in the middle. This CDR3 has 13 amino acids. The CDR3, as DNA: TGTGCCAGCAGCCACGAACGCTCCCTTGAGCAGTTCTTC. It is translated as CASSHERSLEQFF.

V gene TRBV28 combines with J gene TRBJ1-2; D possibly corresponds to TRBD1 (6 bases). V dropped 4 bases and J dropped 7 bases, with 10 bases sitting between them. CDR3 size: 12 residues. Germline-derived CDR1 and CDR2 are MDHEN and SYDVKM. The CDR3 region is CASSYRAGGYTF. In DNA form, the CDR3 reads TGTGCCAGCAGTTACAGGGCTGGTGGCTACACCTTC.

The V gene is TRBV13, the J gene TRBJ1-1, with D uncertain. V dropped 2 bases and J dropped 4 bases, with 8 bases sitting between them. The CDR3 spans 13 residues. Germline lookup yields CDR1 PRHDT and CDR2 FYEKMQ (reference sequence). The CDR3: CASSLQTATEAFF. DNA of the CDR3: TGTGCCAGCAGCTTACAAACAGCCACTGAAGCTTTCTTT.

This chain joins TRBV19 and TRBJ1-1, with 8 positions matching TRBD1. The ends lost 4 bases at V and 7 bases at J; junction bases unmatched: 17. Looked up from germline, CDR1 is LNHDA and CDR2 is SQIVND (reference sequence). This CDR3 spans 17 amino acids. This CDR3 is CASSTDRDRSPGVEAFF. CDR3 DNA sequence: TGTGCCAGTAGTACGGACCGGGACAGGTCCCCGGGGGTTGAAGCTTTCTTT.

The chain recombines TRBV30 with TRBJ1-4; TRBD1 agrees at 10 bases. The junction had 2 bases not matched to a gene; V was cut back by 3 bases and J by 7 bases. There are 13 residues in the CDR3. Germline loops: CDR1 GTSNPN, CDR2 SVGIG (reference sequence). The CDR3 region is CAWRGQGFEKLFF. The CDR3, as DNA: TGTGCCTGGAGGGGACAGGGGTTTGAAAAACTGTTTTTT.

The chain couples TRBV20-1 to TRBJ2-1, with D possibly being TRBD2 (6 bases). Trimming left V 3 bases short and J 8 bases short, with 17 bases between. The length of the CDR3 is 14 residues. Germline V CDR1 and CDR2: DFQATT, SNEGSKA (reference sequence). CDR3 region: CSASGVGGSDEQFF. In DNA, the CDR3 is TGCAGTGCTAGTGGTGTGGGGGGTAGCGATGAGCAGTTCTTC.

This chain links TRBV5-5 with TRBJ1-2; weak D call: TRBD1 (5 bases). Germline CDR1 SGHKS, CDR2 YYEKEE (reference sequence). The V end lost 4 bases, the J end lost 3 bases, and 10 bases lay between the germline ends. This CDR3 contains 13 residues. DNA of the CDR3: TGTGCCAGCAGCCCCGTGGGGGACTATGGCTACACCTTC. Its protein product is CASSPVGDYGYTF.

The rearrangement links TRBV12-3 or TRBV12-4 to TRBJ1-2, with D possibly TRBD1 on 6 matching bases. The length of the CDR3 is 13 residues. Deletions cut 3 bases from V and 4 bases from J, with 9 bases between. CDR3 bases: TGTGCCAGCAGTTTTGGACAGATCTATGGCTACACCTTC. Translating gives CASSFGQIYGYTF.

The V call is TRBV5-5, the J call TRBJ1-5; 7 positions match TRBD1. Germline-derived CDR1 and CDR2 are SGHKS and YYEKEE (reference sequence). V lost 4 bases, J lost 7 bases, and 8 bases stayed unmatched. The CDR3 is made up of 14 amino acids. CDR3: CASSQDRAGQPQHF. CDR3 nucleotide sequence: TGTGCCAGCAGCCAAGACAGGGCGGGGCAGCCCCAGCATTTT. The variable domain in full, completed from reference TRBV5-5 and TRBJ1-5, reads DAGVTQSPTHLIKTRGQQVTLRCSPISGHKSVSWYQQVLGQGPQFIFQYYEKEERGRGNFPDRFSARQFPNYSSELNVNALLLGDSALYLCASSQDRAGQPQHFGDGTRLSIL.

The genes are TRBV12-3 or TRBV12-4 and TRBJ2-7; D tentatively fits TRBD1 or TRBD2 (5 bases each). The CDR3 sequence is 13 residues long. Trimming stripped 6 bases from V and 3 bases from J, with 12 bases between. In nucleotides, the CDR3 is TGTGCCAGCAGCGAATGGGGGAACTACGAGCAGTACTTC. Its translation is CASSEWGNYEQYF.

The V gene is TRBV10-3, the J gene TRBJ2-2, with unresolved D. V lost 3 bases and J lost 5, with 13 bases in between. This CDR3 comprises 15 residues. CDR1 and CDR2 from the germline V gene are ENHRY and SYGVKD. In DNA, the CDR3 is TGTGCCATCAGTGATAGGAAGGGTAGAACCGGGGAGCTGTTTTTT. The encoded protein is CAISDRKGRTGELFF.

The rearrangement joins TRBV7-9 to TRBJ2-3; D may be TRBD2 (6 bases). Germline V gives CDR1 SEHNR, CDR2 FQNEAQ (reference sequence). V lost 5 bases and J 2 bases, leaving 17 bases between the germline ends. This CDR3 is 16 amino acids long. CDR3 amino acids: CASSRYGGLYTDTQYF. The CDR3 DNA reads TGTGCCAGCAGCCGTTACGGAGGACTATACACAGATACGCAGTATTTT. Full variable domain (rest looked up from reference TRBV7-9 and TRBJ2-3): DTGVSQNPRHKITKRGQNVTFRCDPISEHNRLYWYRQTLGQGPEFLTYFQNEAQLEKSRLLSDRFSAERPKGSFSTLEIQRTEQGDSAMYLCASSRYGGLYTDTQYFGPGTRLTVL.

The genes are TRBV5-1 and TRBJ2-7; D not certain. V lost 5 bases and J lost 2, with 14 bases in between. In germline, CDR1 is SGHRS, CDR2 YFSETQ. This CDR3 spans 14 amino acids. DNA of the CDR3: TGCGCCAGCAGTTCTAGTTCAGGACCCTACGAGCAGTACTTC. It codes for CASSSSSGPYEQYF.

V usage is TRBV30 and J usage is TRBJ1-4, with a weak D call TRBD1 (6 bases). The CDR3 runs to 13 residues. CDR1 and CDR2 (germline): GTSNPN, SVGIG (reference sequence). Trimming removed 1 base at V and 10 bases at J, with 13 bases between. This CDR3 is CAWSESLGGKLFF. The DNA for the CDR3 is TGTGCCTGGAGTGAGTCGTTAGGGGGAAAACTGTTTTTT.

This chain uses TRBV6-5 with TRBJ1-2; D unclear. The CDR3 sequence is 14 residues long. From germline, CDR1 is MNHEY and CDR2 SVGAGI. V dropped 2 bases and J dropped 7 bases, with 14 bases sitting between them. This CDR3 is CASSYSGLAGGYTF. In nucleotides, the CDR3 is TGTGCCAGCAGTTACAGCGGGTTAGCCGGTGGCTACACCTTC.

This clone was recorded only once. The chain has TRBV20-1 and TRBJ2-7; D unresolved. CDR3 length: 11 amino acids. From germline, CDR1 is DFQATT and CDR2 SNEGSKA (reference sequence). V was pared by 1 base and J by 5 bases, with 6 bases between. CDR3 sequence: CSARVLDEQYF. DNA for the CDR3: TGCAGTGCTAGAGTCCTCGACGAGCAGTACTTC.